A selection of T cell receptor beta chains follows, all from one sample in a study of CD8+ T cells in alopecia areata. Some clones are missing from TCRdb's copy, which holds only in-frame ones; the method was immunoSEQ multiplex PCR. The table records 150,000 to 160,000 clones, around half of them present only once. This sample comprised CD8+ T cells sorted from blood, obtained at week 0. These receptors all come from a human donor with alopecia areata. Both conserved end residues are part of each CDR3. The D gene is left open where the match is weak.

d_gene: NA
v_gene: TRBV9
j_gene: TRBJ1-1
CDR3nt: TGTGCCAGCAGCCACAACCCGGCGGGGAGCACTGAAGCTTTCTTT
CDR3aa: CASSHNPAGSTEAFF

d_gene: TRBD1
v_gene: TRBV2
j_gene: TRBJ2-2
CDR3nt: TGTGCCAGGGGGGAGGACAGGGCCGGGGAGCTGTTTTTT
CDR3aa: CARGEDRAGELFF

d_gene: TRBD1
v_gene: TRBV5-4
j_gene: TRBJ2-7
CDR3nt: TGTGCCAGCAGCGGAACAGGGGGCAGGTCCTACGAGCAGTACTTC
CDR3aa: CASSGTGGRSYEQYF

d_gene: NA
v_gene: TRBV29-1
j_gene: TRBJ1-2
CDR3nt: TGCAGCGTTGCCCCCGAACAGGGAAAAAACTATGGCTACACCTTC
CDR3aa: CSVAPEQGKNYGYTF

d_gene: NA
v_gene: TRBV29-1
j_gene: TRBJ2-2
CDR3nt: TGCAGCACAACAGGGAACACCGGGGAGCTGTTTTTT
CDR3aa: CSTTGNTGELFF

d_gene: TRBD1
v_gene: TRBV29-1
j_gene: TRBJ1-2
CDR3nt: TGCAGCGTTGGAGCAGGGGGTTTTGGCTACACCTTC
CDR3aa: CSVGAGGFGYTF

d_gene: NA
v_gene: TRBV29-1
j_gene: TRBJ1-2
CDR3nt: TGCAGCGCTAGGGACACAAGAAACTATGGCTACACCTTC
CDR3aa: CSARDTRNYGYTF

d_gene: NA
v_gene: TRBV10-3
j_gene: TRBJ2-6
CDR3nt: TGTGCCATCAGTGGAGTAAACTCTGGGGCCAACGTCCTGACTTTC
CDR3aa: CAISGVNSGANVLTF

d_gene: NA
v_gene: TRBV30
j_gene: TRBJ2-1
CDR3nt: TGTGCCTGGAGCAATTGGGGGCCCAATTACAATGAGCAGTTCTTC
CDR3aa: CAWSNWGPNYNEQFF

d_gene: TRBD1
v_gene: TRBV27
j_gene: TRBJ1-2
CDR3nt: TGTGCCAGCAGTGTGGGACAGGGTAACTATGGCTACACCTTC
CDR3aa: CASSVGQGNYGYTF

d_gene: NA
v_gene: TRBV6-5
j_gene: TRBJ2-2
CDR3nt: TGTGCCAGCAGTTTAACAGGGAACACCGGGGAGCTGTTTTTT
CDR3aa: CASSLTGNTGELFF